Below are 26 T cell receptor beta chains sequenced from a single sample in a study of cytomegalovirus exposure and HLA in healthy donors. The PCR had 60 Vbeta and 13 Jbeta primers. Profiling relied on immunoSEQ multiplex PCR, and the TCRdb table lists in-frame clones only, not all of them. The sample includes about 99,000 clones, over 70% seen only once; the top ten take less than 5%. The sample was PBMCs. Every receptor here comes from a man in his fifties in good health and CMV-seropositive.

This clone was recorded only once. This chain joins TRBV30 and TRBJ2-4, with TRBD1 matching over 9 bases. V lost 2 bases to trimming and J lost 0 bases; unmatched junction nucleotides: 5. The CDR3 has 16 residues. The germline CDR1 and CDR2 sequences are GTSNPN and SVGIG (reference sequence). In nucleotides, the CDR3 is TGTGCCTGGAGTCCTTGGACAGGGGTAGCCAAAAACATTCAGTACTTC. Its translation is CAWSPWTGVAKNIQYF.

The V call is TRBV19, the J call TRBJ2-5; D is undetermined. Between the trimmed V and J ends, which lost 1 base and 0 bases, there was a span of 6 bases. Looked up from germline, CDR1 is LNHDA and CDR2 is SQIVND (reference sequence). The CDR3 is 14 residues long. This chain's CDR3 is CASSIASYQETQYF. CDR3 bases: TGTGCCAGTAGTATAGCCAGTTACCAAGAGACCCAGTACTTC.

The rearrangement joins TRBV28 to TRBJ1-4; 9 nucleotides match TRBD1. The CDR3 length is 18 residues. The germline CDR1 and CDR2 sequences are MDHEN and SYDVKM. V lost 1 base to trimming and J lost 6 bases; unmatched junction nucleotides: 12. CDR3: CASSLSGDRGIGYEKLFF. In DNA, the CDR3 is TGTGCCAGCAGTTTATCTGGAGACAGGGGGATTGGTTATGAAAAACTGTTTTTT.

The genes are TRBV28 and TRBJ2-5, with D possibly TRBD2 on 7 matching bases. V was trimmed by 6 bases and J by 4 bases, leaving 15 bases between them. The CDR3 contains 14 residues. CDR1 is MDHEN and CDR2 is SYDVKM in the germline V gene. The CDR3 spells CASRRQGRVETQYF. The DNA for the CDR3 is TGTGCCAGCAGGAGGCAGGGGAGGGTAGAGACCCAGTACTTC. Supplemented by reference TRBV28 and TRBJ2-5, the full variable domain reads DVKVTQSSRYLVKRTGEKVFLECVQDMDHENMFWYRQDPGLGLRLIYFSYDVKMKEKGDIPEGYSVSREKKERFSLILESASTNQTSMYLCASRRQGRVETQYFGPGTRLLVL.

This clone came up once. This chain joins TRBV18 and TRBJ2-4; a weak D match, TRBD2 (5 bases). This CDR3 has 15 amino acids. V was trimmed by 0 bases and J by 1 base, leaving 7 bases between them. Germline lookup yields CDR1 KGHSH and CDR2 LQKENI. The CDR3 spells CASSPPSGAKNIQYF. CDR3 DNA sequence: TGTGCCAGCTCACCACCATCGGGGGCCAAAAACATTCAGTACTTC.

The V gene is TRBV6-5, the J gene TRBJ2-1, with D maybe TRBD2 (6 bases). The germline V and J ends were trimmed by 2 bases and 4 bases, with 15 bases remaining between them. The CDR3 is 16 residues long. From germline, CDR1 is MNHEY and CDR2 SVGAGI. CDR3 coding DNA: TGTGCCAGCAGTTACGCCGGGACGGGGGATTACAATGAGCAGTTCTTC. Translation: CASSYAGTGDYNEQFF.

The rearrangement uses TRBV28 and TRBJ2-3; TRBD1 might be the D (6 bases). Germline CDR1 MDHEN, CDR2 SYDVKM. This CDR3 contains 15 residues. Trimming left V 2 bases short and J 0 bases short, with 9 bases between. Written as DNA, the CDR3 is TGTGCCAGCAGTTTAAAACAGGGAAGCACAGATACGCAGTATTTT. This encodes CASSLKQGSTDTQYF.

The chain is built from TRBV5-1 and TRBJ2-2, with 9 positions matching TRBD2. The CDR3 is 17 residues long. V trimming: 4 bases; J trimming: 3 bases; junction bases outside the gene matches: 10. From germline, CDR1 is SGHRS and CDR2 YFSETQ. Written as DNA, the CDR3 is TGCGCCAGCAGCCTGCGTCCGGGACTAGCTTACACCGGGGAGCTGTTTTTT. Its translation: CASSLRPGLAYTGELFF.

V and J are TRBV7-2 and TRBJ2-5; TRBD2 agrees at 8 bases. There are 15 residues in the CDR3. J gave up 2 bases and V 5 bases, and 7 bases lay outside the gene matches. CDR1 and CDR2 from the germline V gene are SGHTA and FQGNSA. For the CDR3, the DNA is TGTGCCAGCAGCACTAGCGGACCCGCGCAAGAGACCCAGTACTTC. As protein: CASSTSGPAQETQYF.

The chain couples TRBV6-1 to TRBJ1-3; D ambiguous. From germline, CDR1 is MNHNS and CDR2 SASEGT. The CDR3 sequence is 14 residues long. V gave up 0 bases and J gave up 5 bases, with 8 bases separating them. CDR3 in amino acids: CASSEAHTRNTIYF. Here the CDR3 DNA reads TGTGCCAGCAGTGAAGCTCACACTAGAAACACCATATATTTT.

The V and J genes are TRBV27 and TRBJ1-2; TRBD1 aligns across 11 bases. V trimming: 6 bases; J trimming: 0 bases; junction bases outside the gene matches: 6. Looked up from germline, CDR1 is MNHEY and CDR2 is SMNVEV (reference sequence). The CDR3 has 16 residues. CDR3 region: CASRTGQGATNYGYTF. The CDR3, as DNA: TGTGCCAGCAGGACCGGACAGGGGGCTACTAACTATGGCTACACCTTC.

This clone was seen more than once but under ten times. This chain's CDR3 is CAWSGLGETQYF. The DNA of the CDR3 is TGTGCCTGGAGTGGGCTAGGAGAGACCCAGTACTTC. The chain carries TRBV30 and TRBJ2-5; D is unclear. Trimming took off 1 base at V and 4 bases at J, with 7 bases between the two ends. Germline V gene data show CDR1 as GTSNPN and CDR2 as SVGIG (reference sequence). The CDR3 has 12 residues.

The chain combines TRBV6-6 with TRBJ1-6; D is unresolved. The CDR3 sequence is 14 residues long. CDR1 and CDR2 (germline): MNHNY, SVGAGI (reference sequence). The germline V and J ends were trimmed by 2 bases and 7 bases, with 9 bases remaining between them. CDR3 sequence (DNA): TGTGCCAGCAGTTACAGCGGGCAGAATTCACCCCTCCACTTT. This translates into CASSYSGQNSPLHF.

The J gene is TRBJ2-1, the V gene TRBV18, with D maybe TRBD1 (6 bases). The germline V and J ends were trimmed by 0 bases and 0 bases, with 6 bases remaining between them. Per germline, CDR1 KGHSH and CDR2 LQKENI. The CDR3 is 15 amino acids. CDR3 protein: CASSPPRGSYNEQFF. The CDR3 DNA follows: TGTGCCAGCTCACCACCCAGGGGCTCCTACAATGAGCAGTTCTTC. The variable domain in full, completed from reference TRBV18 and TRBJ2-1, reads NAGVMQNPRHLVRRRGQEARLRCSPMKGHSHVYWYRQLPEEGLKFMVYLQKENIIDESGMPKERFSAEFPKEGPSILRIQQVVRGDSAAYFCASSPPRGSYNEQFFGPGTRLTVL.

This chain connects TRBV5-4 to TRBJ1-2; 12 nucleotides agree with TRBD1. The CDR3 sequence is 15 residues long. V lost 9 bases, J lost 2 bases, and 8 bases stayed unmatched. Germline-derived CDR1 and CDR2 are SGHNT and YYREEE (reference sequence). The CDR3 sequence: CATSGQGALNYGYTF. The CDR3, as DNA: TGTGCCACCTCGGGACAGGGGGCTTTAAACTATGGCTACACCTTC.

This clone was counted only a few times. This sequence joins TRBV18 and TRBJ2-1; the match to TRBD2 covers 8 bases. Germline V gene sequence: CDR1 KGHSH, CDR2 LQKENI. V shed 6 bases and J 5 bases; nucleotides not matched to a gene: 9. The CDR3 has 15 amino acids. For the CDR3, the DNA is TGTGCCAGCTCCTGGGCGGGAGGAATGGACAATGAGCAGTTCTTC. Translation: CASSWAGGMDNEQFF. The complete variable domain, with remaining parts taken from reference TRBV18 and TRBJ2-1, reads NAGVMQNPRHLVRRRGQEARLRCSPMKGHSHVYWYRQLPEEGLKFMVYLQKENIIDESGMPKERFSAEFPKEGPSILRIQQVVRGDSAAYFCASSWAGGMDNEQFFGPGTRLTVL.

J is TRBJ1-2 and V is TRBV9; tentatively, D is TRBD1 (6 bases). Germline CDR1 reads SGDLS; CDR2 reads YYNGEE. V lost 3 bases to trimming and J lost 2 bases, with 11 bases between them. The CDR3 contains 14 residues. In DNA form, the CDR3 reads TGTGCCAGCAGCGCACAGGGTAAAAACTATGGCTACACCTTC. Its translation is CASSAQGKNYGYTF. The full variable domain, its missing parts supplied by reference TRBV9 and TRBJ1-2, is DSGVTQTPKHLITATGQRVTLRCSPRSGDLSVYWYQQSLDQGLQFLIQYYNGEERAKGNILERFSAQQFPDLHSELNLSSLELGDSALYFCASSAQGKNYGYTFGSGTRLTVV.

V usage is TRBV7-3 and J usage is TRBJ2-1, with 7 bases lining up with TRBD1. The CDR3 loop spans 14 amino acids. V shed 5 bases and J 3 bases; nucleotides not matched to a gene: 4. CDR1 SGHTA and CDR2 FQGTGA come from the germline V gene. CDR3 DNA: TGTGCCAGCAGCCGTACAGGGGACTACAATGAGCAGTTCTTC. Encoded protein: CASSRTGDYNEQFF.

The chain uses TRBV6-5 and TRBJ1-4, with 9 bases matching TRBD1. Unmatched junction bases numbered 8, after V lost 4 bases and J lost 8 bases. The CDR3 is 15 residues long. Per the germline V gene, CDR1 is MNHEY and CDR2 is SVGAGI. CDR3 coding DNA: TGTGCCAGCAGTTTAAACAGGGGGCTAGGCGAAAAACTGTTTTTT. Translating it yields CASSLNRGLGEKLFF.

The V call is TRBV30, the J call TRBJ1-4, with no clear D. Germline CDR1 reads GTSNPN; CDR2 reads SVGIG (reference sequence). This CDR3 has 13 amino acids. Deletions cut 0 bases from V and 3 bases from J, with 5 bases between. CDR3 in DNA: TGTGCCTGGAGTGTACAGTCTAATGAAAAACTGTTTTTT. Protein product: CAWSVQSNEKLFF. The complete variable domain, with remaining parts taken from reference TRBV30 and TRBJ1-4, reads SQTIHQWPATLVQPVGSPLSLECTVEGTSNPNLYWYRQAAGRGLQLLFYSVGIGQISSEVPQNLSASRPQDRQFILSSKKLLLSDSGFYLCAWSVQSNEKLFFGSGTQLSVL.

The V call is TRBV6-6, the J call TRBJ2-7; 10 bases are a match to TRBD2. Looked up from germline, CDR1 is MNHNY and CDR2 is SVGAGI (reference sequence). J was trimmed by 10 bases and V by 8 bases; bases with no gene match: 14. The CDR3 spans 14 residues. This chain's CDR3 is CASGPEASGSEQYF. CDR3 nucleotides: TGTGCCAGCGGACCTGAGGCTAGCGGGAGTGAACAGTACTTC.

This clone was observed a single time. This chain joins TRBV9 and TRBJ2-3; TRBD2 matches at 7 bases. J gave up 2 bases and V 0 bases, and 3 bases lay outside the gene matches. The length of the CDR3 is 15 residues. The germline CDR1 and CDR2 sequences are SGDLS and YYNGEE. CDR3 sequence (DNA): TGTGCCAGCAGCGTAGCGGGAGGTCTCACAGATACGCAGTATTTT. This gives the protein CASSVAGGLTDTQYF.

This clone has only one observation. The chain carries TRBV5-4 and TRBJ2-1; 7 bases agree with TRBD2. Germline CDR1 and CDR2: SGHNT and YYREEE (reference sequence). Trimming cost V 6 bases and J 6 bases; bases outside gene matches: 6. CDR3 length: 13 residues. The CDR3 protein is CASTERTSNEQFF. In DNA, the CDR3 is TGTGCCAGCACCGAACGGACTAGCAATGAGCAGTTCTTC.

This clone was counted a single time. V and J are TRBV7-2 and TRBJ2-5; possible D gene TRBD2, 6 bases. V shed 5 bases and J shed 11 bases, with 18 bases lying between them. The CDR3 length is 13 residues. CDR1 and CDR2 (germline): SGHTA, FQGNSA. The CDR3, as DNA: TGTGCCAGCAGCATGCGGGGCCCTCGGGAGCAGTACTTC. It encodes CASSMRGPREQYF.

The V call is TRBV4-2, the J call TRBJ2-7, with TRBD2 matching over 11 bases. The CDR3 runs 17 residues. The V gene end was trimmed by 2 bases and the J gene end by 3 bases; junction bases not matched to a gene: 9. Germline CDR1 reads LGHNA; CDR2 reads YNFKEQ. This CDR3 is CASSQTLGLAGGYEQYF. DNA for the CDR3: TGTGCCAGCAGCCAAACCCTTGGACTAGCGGGCGGCTACGAGCAGTACTTC.

The chain combines TRBV6-1 with TRBJ2-7; TRBD1 aligns across 8 bases. The length of the CDR3 is 15 residues. Germline trimming cut 4 bases from V and 0 bases from J; bases unmatched to any gene: 5. Looked up from germline, CDR1 is MNHNS and CDR2 is SASEGT. The CDR3, as DNA: TGTGCCAGCAGTGGACAGGGGTCGAACTCCTACGAGCAGTACTTC. Translating it yields CASSGQGSNSYEQYF.